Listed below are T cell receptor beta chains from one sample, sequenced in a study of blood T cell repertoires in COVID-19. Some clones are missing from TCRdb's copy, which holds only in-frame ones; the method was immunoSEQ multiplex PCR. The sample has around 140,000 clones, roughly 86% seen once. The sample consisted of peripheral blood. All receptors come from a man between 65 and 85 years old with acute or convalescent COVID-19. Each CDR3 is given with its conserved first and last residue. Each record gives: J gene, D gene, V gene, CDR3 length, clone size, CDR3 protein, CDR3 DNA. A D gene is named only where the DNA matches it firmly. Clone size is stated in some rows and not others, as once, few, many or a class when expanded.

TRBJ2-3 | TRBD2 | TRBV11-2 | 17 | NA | CASSLETASGITDTQYF | TGTGCCAGCAGCTTAGAAACTGCTAGCGGGATCACAGATACGCAGTATTTT
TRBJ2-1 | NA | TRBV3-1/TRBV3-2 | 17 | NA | CASSQEVGAGTYNEQFF | TGTGCCAGCAGCCAAGAAGTGGGAGCGGGTACCTACAATGAGCAGTTCTTC
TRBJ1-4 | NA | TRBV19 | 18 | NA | CASSIRQLLGTTNEKLFF | TGTGCCAGTAGTATCCGACAGCTCCTTGGTACAACTAATGAAAAACTGTTTTTT
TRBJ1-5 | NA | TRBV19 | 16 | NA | CASSIALGASNQPQHF | TGTGCCAGTAGTATAGCGCTGGGGGCTAGCAATCAGCCCCAGCATTTT
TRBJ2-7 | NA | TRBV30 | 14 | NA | CAWTEHRSSYEQYF | TGTGCCTGGACCGAACACAGGTCCTCCTACGAGCAGTACTTC
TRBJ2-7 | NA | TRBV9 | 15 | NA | CASSVRGASSYEQYF | TGTGCCAGCAGCGTACGGGGGGCAAGCTCCTACGAGCAGTACTTC
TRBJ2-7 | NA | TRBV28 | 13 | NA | CASIGEGLYEQYF | TGTGCCAGCATCGGAGAGGGACTCTACGAGCAGTACTTC
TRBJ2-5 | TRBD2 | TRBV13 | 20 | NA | CASSLWVRTSGGRPQETQYF | TGTGCCAGCAGCTTATGGGTTCGGACTAGCGGGGGGCGCCCCCAAGAGACCCAGTACTTC
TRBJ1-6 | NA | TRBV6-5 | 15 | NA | CASTPGRADNSPLHF | TGTGCCAGCACCCCTGGCCGTGCCGATAATTCACCCCTCCACTTT
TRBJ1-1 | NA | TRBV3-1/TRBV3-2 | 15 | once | CASSRGGGTSTEAFF | TGTGCCAGCAGCCGAGGGGGGGGCACGAGCACTGAAGCTTTCTTT
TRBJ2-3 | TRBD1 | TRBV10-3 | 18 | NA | CAIRPFPGQGAQADTQYF | TGTGCCATCAGGCCTTTTCCGGGACAGGGGGCGCAGGCAGATACGCAGTATTTT
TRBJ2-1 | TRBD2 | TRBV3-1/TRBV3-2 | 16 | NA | CASSRGAGAGYNEQFF | TGTGCCAGCAGCAGAGGGGCGGGAGCGGGATACAATGAGCAGTTCTTC
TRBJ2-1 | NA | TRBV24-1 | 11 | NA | CATSELNEQFF | TGTGCCACCAGTGAACTCAATGAGCAGTTCTTC
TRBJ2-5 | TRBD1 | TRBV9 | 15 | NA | CASSADRGRAETQYF | TGTGCCAGCAGCGCAGACAGGGGGCGTGCAGAGACCCAGTACTTC
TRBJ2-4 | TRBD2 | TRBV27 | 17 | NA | CASSRSGLAGGRDIQYF | TGTGCCAGCAGTCGGTCTGGACTAGCGGGAGGAAGGGACATTCAGTACTTC
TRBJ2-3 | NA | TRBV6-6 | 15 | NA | CASSSGGFTTDTQYF | TGTGCCAGCAGTTCTGGCGGGTTTACGACAGATACGCAGTATTTT
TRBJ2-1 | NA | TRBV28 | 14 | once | CASSSGLSAAGEFF | TGTGCCAGCAGTTCGGGACTGAGCGCGGCTGGCGAGTTCTTC
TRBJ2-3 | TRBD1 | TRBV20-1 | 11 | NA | CSATGTGGQYF | TGCAGTGCTACCGGGACAGGGGGTCAGTATTTT
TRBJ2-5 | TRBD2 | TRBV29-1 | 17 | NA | CSVVSHGVAGGPGTQYF | TGCAGCGTTGTTTCTCACGGTGTAGCGGGAGGGCCGGGGACCCAGTACTTC
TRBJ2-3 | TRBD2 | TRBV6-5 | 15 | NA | CASSRLAESTDTQYF | TGTGCCAGCAGCAGACTAGCGGAAAGCACAGATACGCAGTATTTT
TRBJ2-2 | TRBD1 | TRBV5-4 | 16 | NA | CASSPDRAANTGELFF | TGTGCCAGCAGCCCAGACAGGGCCGCGAACACCGGGGAGCTGTTTTTT
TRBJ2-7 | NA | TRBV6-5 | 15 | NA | CASIPRTGTGYEQYF | TGTGCCAGCATTCCACGGACGGGAACTGGCTACGAGCAGTACTTC
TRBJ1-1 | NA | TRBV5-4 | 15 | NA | CASSQSLQGHTEAFF | TGTGCCAGCAGCCAAAGTCTACAGGGTCACACTGAAGCTTTCTTT
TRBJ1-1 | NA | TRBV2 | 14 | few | CASSIIERGTEAFF | TGTGCCAGCAGCATCATCGAGCGTGGCACTGAAGCTTTCTTT
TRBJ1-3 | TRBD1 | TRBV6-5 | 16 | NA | CASSYSFRGTGNTIYF | TGTGCCAGCAGTTACTCTTTCAGGGGGACGGGAAACACCATATATTTT
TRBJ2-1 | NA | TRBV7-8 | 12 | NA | CASSLTQNEQFF | TGTGCCAGCAGCTTAACACAAAATGAGCAGTTCTTC
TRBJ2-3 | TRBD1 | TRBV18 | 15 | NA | CASSPPGQGTDTQYF | TGTGCCAGCTCACCACCGGGACAGGGCACAGATACGCAGTATTTT
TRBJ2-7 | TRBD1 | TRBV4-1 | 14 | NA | CASSRMGQGYEQYF | TGCGCCAGCAGCCGGATGGGACAGGGCTACGAGCAGTACTTC
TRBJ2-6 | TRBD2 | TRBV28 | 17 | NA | CASSFLRGGPGANVLTF | TGTGCCAGCAGTTTTTTGCGGGGGGGCCCTGGGGCCAACGTCCTGACTTTC
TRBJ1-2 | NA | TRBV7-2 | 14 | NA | CASSLERGADGYTF | TGTGCCAGCAGCTTAGAACGGGGGGCAGACGGCTACACCTTC
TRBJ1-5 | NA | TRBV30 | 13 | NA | CAWGLYSNQPQHF | TGTGCCTGGGGACTGTATAGCAATCAGCCCCAGCATTTT
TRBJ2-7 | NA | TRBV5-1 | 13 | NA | CASSVGSTHEQYF | TGCGCCAGCAGCGTTGGTAGCACCCACGAGCAGTACTTC
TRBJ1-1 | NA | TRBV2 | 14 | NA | CASRLGGGNTEAFF | TGTGCCAGCAGATTGGGAGGGGGGAACACTGAAGCTTTCTTT
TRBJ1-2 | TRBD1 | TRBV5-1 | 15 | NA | CASSLDGTGREGYTF | TGCGCCAGCAGCTTAGATGGGACAGGGAGAGAAGGCTACACCTTC
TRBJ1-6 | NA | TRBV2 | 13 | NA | CASKQASNSPLHF | TGTGCCAGCAAGCAGGCGAGTAATTCACCCCTCCACTTT
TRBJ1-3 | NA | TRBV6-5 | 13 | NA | CASGLSSGNTIYF | TGTGCCAGTGGTCTAAGCTCTGGAAACACCATATATTTT
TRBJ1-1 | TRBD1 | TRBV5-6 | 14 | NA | CASSWGTENTEAFF | TGTGCCAGCAGCTGGGGGACAGAGAACACTGAAGCTTTCTTT
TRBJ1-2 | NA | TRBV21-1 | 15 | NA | CASSGRWQNLYGYTF | TGTGCCAGCAGCGGGCGTTGGCAGAACCTTTATGGCTACACCTTC
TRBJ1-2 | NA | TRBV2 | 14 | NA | CASRWGGLVYGYTF | TGTGCCAGCAGATGGGGGGGGCTAGTCTATGGCTACACCTTC
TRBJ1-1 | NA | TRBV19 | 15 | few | CASSIYGGVNTEAFF | TGTGCCAGTAGTATATATGGAGGGGTAAACACTGAAGCTTTCTTT
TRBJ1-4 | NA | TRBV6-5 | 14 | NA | CASRVRPRREKLFF | TGTGCCAGCAGGGTGAGACCCCGGAGGGAAAAACTGTTTTTT
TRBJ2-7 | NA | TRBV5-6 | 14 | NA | CASSLAGGLSGQYF | TGTGCCAGCAGCTTGGCCGGAGGCCTTTCGGGGCAGTACTTC
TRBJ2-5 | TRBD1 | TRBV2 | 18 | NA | CASSGPRDRGPEGETQYF | TGTGCCAGCAGTGGGCCCCGGGACAGGGGGCCCGAGGGAGAGACCCAGTACTTC
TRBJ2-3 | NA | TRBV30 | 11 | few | CAWSDRDTQYF | TGTGCCTGGAGTGATAGAGATACGCAGTATTTT
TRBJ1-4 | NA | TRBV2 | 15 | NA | CASSSDGFSGEKLFF | TGTGCCAGCAGTTCCGACGGATTCTCCGGGGAAAAACTGTTTTTT
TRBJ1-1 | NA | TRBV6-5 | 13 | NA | CASSLTGNTEAFF | TGTGCCAGCAGTCTAACAGGTAACACTGAAGCTTTCTTT
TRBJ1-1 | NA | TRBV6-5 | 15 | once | CASSYSYRGNTEAFF | TGTGCCAGCAGTTACTCATATCGGGGGAACACTGAAGCTTTCTTT
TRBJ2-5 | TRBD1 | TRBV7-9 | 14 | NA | CASSSTGPYETQYF | TGTGCCAGCAGCTCGACAGGGCCGTACGAGACCCAGTACTTC
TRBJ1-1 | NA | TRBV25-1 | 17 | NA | CASSELAPTRGNTEAFF | TGTGCCAGCAGTGAATTGGCGCCAACCAGGGGGAACACTGAAGCTTTCTTT
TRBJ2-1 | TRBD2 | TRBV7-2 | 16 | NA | CASSLRGTSGVNEQFF | TGTGCCAGCAGCTTAAGGGGGACTAGCGGGGTTAATGAGCAGTTCTTC
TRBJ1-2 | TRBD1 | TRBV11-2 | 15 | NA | CASSSGQGGLYGYTF | TGTGCCAGCAGCTCCGGACAGGGAGGGCTCTATGGCTACACCTTC
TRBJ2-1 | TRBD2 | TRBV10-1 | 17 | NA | CASSGPSGGGAYNEQFF | TGCGCCAGCAGCGGACCTAGCGGGGGGGGCGCCTACAATGAGCAGTTCTTC